This TCR beta chain was sequenced for a study of blood T cell repertoires in COVID-19. Germline V CDR1 and CDR2: SEHNR, FQNEAQ (reference sequence). This CDR3 is 15 amino acids long. V was trimmed by 1 base and J by 7 bases, leaving 16 bases between them. Original methodology: Amplification from reference gene primers served as the basis for estimated nucleated cell counts. Clones were sequenced by immunoSEQ multiplex PCR, and TCRdb holds only the in-frame ones, with some missing. V and J calls and clone size follow that table, whereas D and trimming were derived from the DNA. This sample has about 120,000 clones; 85% occur once, and the top ten carry 27%.

The sample consisted of peripheral blood. This receptor was identified in a woman at least 80 years old with acute or convalescent COVID-19. V is TRBV7-9 and J is TRBJ1-2, with a tentative D call TRBD1 (5 bases). DNA for the CDR3: TGTGCCAGCAGCTTAGTGGAAGGTGGGGGGATTGGCTACACCTTC. Its translation is CASSLVEGGGIGYTF.